This T cell receptor beta chain emerged from a study of blood T cell repertoires in COVID-19. Looking at the study overall: The United States, Italy and Spain were the sources of the acute and convalescent COVID-19 samples. T cells, B-cell-depleted T cells, or PBMCs provided the cDNA or gDNA that served as material.

V was pared by 4 bases and J by 1 base, with 2 bases of the junction left unmatched. CDR1 LGHNA and CDR2 YNFKEQ come from the germline V gene. The CDR3 length is 15 residues. Authors' processing steps: Researchers report that nucleated cell counts were estimated from reference gene primer amplification. Sequencing was performed with immunoSEQ multiplex PCR; in TCRdb, only in-frame clones are kept and a portion is missing. That table gives V, J and clone size, and the DNA gave D and trimming. This repertoire shows under 300,000 clones, 86% found once; its top ten account for about 3%. The chain is built from TRBV4-2 and TRBJ2-2, with TRBD2 identical over 8 bases. Material for sequencing was peripheral blood. This TCR derives from a woman between 25 and 40 years old with active or convalescent COVID-19. CDR3 sequence reads: CASSPLAGNTGELFF. CDR3 DNA sequence: TGTGCCAGCAGCCCGCTAGCGGGGAACACCGGGGAGCTGTTTTTT.